This T cell receptor beta chain was profiled in a study of blood T cell repertoires in COVID-19 (dated by TCRdb to 2020 to 2022). Turning to the overall study: Collaborator samples came from the United States, Italy and Spain and covered acute and convalescent phases of COVID-19. The samples were drawn from the first 160 participants of the ongoing ImmuneRACE study and from 950 to 1,500 subjects provided by 6 global collaborators. Sample metadata almost always included a de-identified subject ID, COVID-19 status, age in years and sex. Deeply sampled blood TCRbeta repertoires from subjects exposed to, actively infected with, or recovered from COVID-19 were included in the dataset. Where available, HLA class I and class II types were taken from metadata supplied by the sample provider and were not determined by assay-based typing. The repertoires were released in a freely available public database meant as a resource for research on the immune response to SARS-CoV-2. The material from the prospective study consisted of cDNA or gDNA derived from T cells, B-cell-depleted T cells, or PBMCs. What the authors observed across the whole study: The amount of clinical and demographic metadata varied by source and participant and was provided uncurated.

Samples from volunteer blood donors who had recovered from COVID-19 were contributed by a second Seattle source. Collaborating institutions collected whole blood in K2EDTA tubes following their own protocols. Collaborator samples were shipped for TCRbeta analysis as frozen whole blood, isolated PBMCs, or DNA extracted from either sample type. TCRbeta CDR3 regions were amplified from genomic DNA using the immunoSEQ Assay, a bias-controlled multiplex PCR. The authors' analysis ran thus. Nucleated cell counts per sample were estimated from amplification of reference gene primers within the assay. Sequence reads were collapsed and filtered to measure the absolute abundance of every unique TCRbeta CDR3 rearrangement. For each sample, productive Simpson clonality was calculated as the square root of Simpson's diversity index over productive rearrangements. TCRdb stores this immuneACCESS table with in-frame sequences only. Part of the clones is absent; in the studies checked, under half of the shortfall reflects unresolved V genes, and no reason is known for the rest. Clonal size and the V and J genes are those of that table, whereas D and trimming came from the DNA. The sample profile shows under 75,000 clones; approximately 80% of them were found once. Together, the top ten hold 15% to 20% of the sample.

V is pruned by 7 bases and J by 7 bases, leaving 7 bases of the junction without a gene match. Per the germline V gene, ENHRY is the CDR1 and SYGVKD is the CDR2. Reading from cysteine to phenylalanine, the CDR3 counts 13 amino acids. The read is trimmed to its CDR3 DNA, 39 bases read in frame from base 1. About this clone: Which antigen it targets is not known. No per-base quality is available; no much larger clone lies one base away.

The source is a man aged 70 or older who had recovered from COVID-19. The source material was peripheral blood. The chain was built from TRBV10-3 and TRBJ1-2, and 9 bases in between align with TRBD1. The CDR3 amino acid sequence is: CAITPGQGGGYTF. DNA sequence: TGTGCCATCACTCCGGGACAGGGTGGTGGCTACACCTTC.